These T cell receptor beta chains were read from a single sample in a study of blood T cell repertoires in COVID-19. Produced via immunoSEQ multiplex PCR; TCRdb's table is partial and in-frame only. The table lists a few hundred thousand clones, about 88% of them singletons. The sequencing input was PBMCs or T cells enriched from blood (not recorded which). Receptors originate from a woman between 18 and 29 years old who had been exposed to COVID-19. Both conserved end residues are part of each CDR3. The order of the fields is J gene, clone size, D gene, V gene, CDR3 protein, CDR3 DNA. A D gene is named only where the DNA matches it firmly. Only part of the rows carry a size: once, few, many, or a class if the clone is expanded.

J gene: TRBJ2-2; clone size: -; D gene: TRBD2; V gene: TRBV11-3; CDR3 protein: CASSLGGRLAANTGELFF; CDR3 DNA: TGTGCCAGCAGCTTAGGGGGGAGACTAGCGGCGAACACCGGGGAGCTGTTTTTT
J gene: TRBJ1-6; clone size: -; D gene: -; V gene: TRBV27; CDR3 protein: CASSPGSTYNSPLHF; CDR3 DNA: TGTGCCAGCAGTCCGGGGAGTACCTATAATTCACCCCTCCACTTT
J gene: TRBJ1-1; clone size: -; D gene: -; V gene: TRBV7-9; CDR3 protein: CASSLAGRMNTEAFF; CDR3 DNA: TGTGCCAGCAGCTTAGCGGGGAGGATGAACACTGAAGCTTTCTTT
J gene: TRBJ2-2; clone size: -; D gene: TRBD1; V gene: TRBV7-9; CDR3 protein: CASSLVRGMTGELFF; CDR3 DNA: TGTGCCAGCAGCTTGGTCAGGGGGATGACCGGGGAGCTGTTTTTT
J gene: TRBJ2-7; clone size: -; D gene: -; V gene: TRBV5-6; CDR3 protein: CASGEGGSSYEQYF; CDR3 DNA: TGTGCCAGCGGCGAGGGGGGGTCCTCCTACGAGCAGTACTTC
J gene: TRBJ1-2; clone size: once; D gene: -; V gene: TRBV12-3/TRBV12-4; CDR3 protein: CASSLTGSGYTF; CDR3 DNA: TGTGCCAGCAGTTTAACAGGGAGTGGCTACACCTTC
J gene: TRBJ2-2; clone size: -; D gene: -; V gene: TRBV6-5; CDR3 protein: CASSSTGLYTGELFF; CDR3 DNA: TGTGCCAGCAGTTCAACAGGGCTTTACACCGGGGAGCTGTTTTTT
J gene: TRBJ1-3; clone size: -; D gene: -; V gene: TRBV6-5; CDR3 protein: CASSYADSRSGNTIYF; CDR3 DNA: TGTGCCAGCAGTTACGCGGACAGCCGCTCTGGAAACACCATATATTTT
J gene: TRBJ1-2; clone size: -; D gene: TRBD1; V gene: TRBV7-9; CDR3 protein: CASSHRDSPQIYGYTF; CDR3 DNA: TGTGCCAGCAGCCATCGGGACAGTCCGCAGATCTATGGCTACACCTTC
J gene: TRBJ2-3; clone size: -; D gene: TRBD1; V gene: TRBV9; CDR3 protein: CASSGQGAKDTQYF; CDR3 DNA: TGTGCCAGCAGCGGACAGGGGGCGAAAGATACGCAGTATTTT
J gene: TRBJ2-7; clone size: -; D gene: TRBD2; V gene: TRBV4-3; CDR3 protein: CASSQARTSGDSGNYEQYF; CDR3 DNA: TGCGCCAGCAGCCAAGCTAGGACTAGCGGGGACTCAGGGAACTACGAGCAGTACTTC
J gene: TRBJ2-7; clone size: -; D gene: TRBD1; V gene: TRBV11-2; CDR3 protein: CASSLAGTAYYEQYF; CDR3 DNA: TGTGCCAGCAGCTTAGCCGGGACAGCGTACTACGAGCAGTACTTC
J gene: TRBJ1-4; clone size: once; D gene: -; V gene: TRBV28; CDR3 protein: CASIYRVDLGLINEKLFF; CDR3 DNA: TGTGCCAGCATATACAGGGTTGACTTAGGTCTTATTAATGAAAAACTGTTTTTT
J gene: TRBJ2-1; clone size: -; D gene: -; V gene: TRBV11-2; CDR3 protein: CASSPLWGAGNEQFF; CDR3 DNA: TGTGCCAGCAGCCCGCTATGGGGCGCCGGCAATGAGCAGTTCTTC
J gene: TRBJ2-5; clone size: -; D gene: TRBD2; V gene: TRBV11-2; CDR3 protein: CASSLMGLAGTQETQYF; CDR3 DNA: TGTGCCAGCAGCCTAATGGGACTAGCGGGGACCCAAGAGACCCAGTACTTC
J gene: TRBJ2-7; clone size: -; D gene: TRBD2; V gene: TRBV14; CDR3 protein: CASSLPGLAGVEQYF; CDR3 DNA: TGTGCCAGCAGCCTTCCGGGACTAGCGGGAGTGGAGCAGTACTTC
J gene: TRBJ2-7; clone size: -; D gene: -; V gene: TRBV20-1; CDR3 protein: CSVEGSYEQYF; CDR3 DNA: TGCAGTGTTGAGGGCTCCTACGAGCAGTACTTC